A selection of T cell receptor beta chains follows, all from one sample in a study of radiotherapy plus CTLA-4 blockade in lung cancer. TCRdb's table, derived via immunoSEQ multiplex PCR, lists solely in-frame clones and lacks some. Altogether 39,000 or so clones are present, 70% to 75% being singletons, with the ten largest covering about 8.1%. The input for sequencing was peripheral blood, taken from a patient treated with radiotherapy plus ipilimumab. Receptor source: a human donor with non-small cell lung cancer who had stable disease on radiotherapy plus ipilimumab. CDR3s include the opening cysteine and the closing phenylalanine or tryptophan. D genes are given only for firm matches. Clone size is given for some rows only: seen once, a few or many times, or a class if the clone is expanded.

j_call d_call clone_size v_call cdr3_aa cdr3_nt
TRBJ1-4 . . TRBV5-1 CASSFAGGLGLEKLFF TGCGCCAGCAGCTTCGCCGGGGGCCTAGGGCTTGAAAAACTGTTTTTT
TRBJ1-3 . . TRBV7-9 CASSLRELASGNTIYF TGTGCCAGCAGCCTGCGGGAGTTGGCCTCTGGAAACACCATATATTTT
TRBJ1-5 . . TRBV9 CASSVGPGNQPQHF TGTGCCAGCAGCGTAGGACCGGGCAATCAGCCCCAGCATTTT
TRBJ1-6 . . TRBV11-2 CASSLGTRGISYNSPLHF TGTGCCAGCAGCTTGGGGACCCGGGGCATCTCCTATAATTCACCCCTCCACTTT
TRBJ2-1 . . TRBV27 CASSRLDRADYNEQFF TGTGCCAGCAGCCGACTAGACAGGGCAGACTACAATGAGCAGTTCTTC
TRBJ1-2 . few TRBV7-9 CASSKPTNYGYTF TGTGCCAGCAGCAAACCTACTAACTATGGCTACACCTTC
TRBJ2-1 TRBD1 . TRBV28 CASSSRTGQTNNEQFF TGTGCCAGCAGTTCTCGGACAGGGCAAACGAACAATGAGCAGTTCTTC
TRBJ2-7 . . TRBV7-9 CASSSYRVDEQYF TGTGCCAGCAGCTCCTACAGGGTCGACGAGCAGTACTTC
TRBJ2-5 TRBD2 . TRBV7-3 CASSLRGASGTQETQYF TGTGCCAGCAGCTTAAGAGGGGCTAGCGGAACCCAAGAGACCCAGTACTTC
TRBJ1-3 . . TRBV6-1 CASSEVIFSGNTIYF TGTGCCAGCAGTGAAGTGATCTTCTCTGGAAACACCATATATTTT
TRBJ2-1 TRBD2 . TRBV6-5 CASSPLAGAYNEQFF TGTGCCAGCAGTCCCCTAGCGGGGGCCTACAATGAGCAGTTCTTC
TRBJ2-2 . . TRBV7-9 CASSHLLHANTGELFF TGTGCCAGCAGCCACTTACTACACGCGAACACCGGGGAGCTGTTTTTT
TRBJ1-1 . few TRBV19 CASSPMGQQNTEAFF TGTGCCAGTAGTCCTATGGGGCAGCAGAACACTGAAGCTTTCTTT
TRBJ2-7 . few TRBV18 CASSLGTGEQYF TGTGCCAGCTCACTGGGGACGGGCGAGCAGTACTTC
TRBJ1-1 TRBD1 . TRBV29-1 CSVGNAGGEAFF TGCAGCGTTGGGAACGCAGGGGGGGAAGCCTTCTTT
TRBJ1-6 . . TRBV11-1 CASSLASGTYNSPLHF TGTGCCAGCAGCTTAGCGTCGGGCACTTATAATTCACCCCTCCACTTT
TRBJ1-1 . . TRBV5-1 CASSVKDWTEAFF TGCGCCAGCAGTGTTAAGGATTGGACTGAAGCTTTCTTT
TRBJ1-1 . . TRBV28 CASRYTTNTEAFF TGTGCCAGCAGATATACAACGAACACTGAAGCTTTCTTT
TRBJ2-1 TRBD1 few TRBV11-2 CASSVPGQGRNEQFF TGTGCCAGCAGCGTCCCCGGACAGGGTCGCAATGAGCAGTTCTTC
TRBJ2-2 TRBD2 . TRBV5-5 CASSGDRGLAGGSRELFF TGTGCCAGCAGCGGAGACCGCGGACTAGCGGGGGGTAGTCGGGAGCTGTTTTTT
TRBJ1-1 . . TRBV29-1 CSVAPVNTEAFF TGCAGCGTTGCCCCAGTGAACACTGAAGCTTTCTTT